This T cell receptor beta chain was profiled in a study of blood T cells in healthy people across ages (dated by TCRdb to between 2015 and 2016). As for the study more broadly: Template switching captured roughly one uniquely barcoded TCR beta cDNA molecule per two T cells in model experiments. The study measured age-related changes in TCR beta repertoire diversity using deep sequencing normalized with unique cDNA molecular identifiers. The donors were divided into four age groups: young (average roughly 15 years), middle-aged (under 40), aged (62) and long-lived (roughly 88). To avoid experimental bias, donors of different ages were distributed randomly across sequencing lanes. Using the same blood draw, the study looked at two additional independent replicas of 1 million unique cDNA reads for two donors, one aged 18 to 29 and the other aged 80 or older. Findings and caveats that apply to the study as a whole: Conclusive comparison of naive and antigen-experienced compartments was prevented by the profiling of bulk unsorted PBMCs. Because donor CMV infection status was unknown, age-related changes in expanded clonotypes were potentially confounded. Estimates of total diversity based on one million sequenced T cells were regarded as lower bounds and as underestimates. Observed TCR beta diversity per million T cells fell roughly linearly with age, and a significant reduction was already apparent by age roughly 40. A strong correlation was found between observed TCR beta diversity and the percentage of naive T cells measured by flow cytometry. Compared with the aged group, more naive CD4+ T cells, fewer expanded clones and increased TCR diversity were shown by the long-lived group, suggesting age selection.

The library came from 5' RACE. Instrument used: Illumina HiSeq 2500. A second about 7 to 12 cycle PCR used a sample-barcoded 5' primer and a J-beta primer mix. A unique molecular identifier was introduced onto each TCR beta cDNA molecule by a template-switch 5' adaptor carrying 12 random nucleotides. At least 3 million CDR3-containing paired-end reads were obtained from each sample. First-strand cDNA was synthesized from all RNA with the Mint cDNA synthesis kit, primed by a TRBC-specific oligonucleotide. All cDNA was treated with uracil-DNA glycosylase and then went through a first 18-cycle PCR with the universal primers M1SS and BC2_uni_R. On the authors' methods: Each sample was normalized by randomly selecting 1 million high-quality reads, each carrying a distinct molecular identifier. Instead of being binned into consensus sequences, reads with shared molecular identifiers were discarded. CDR3 identification, clonotype clustering and error correction used MiTCR with a Q25 quality threshold and the strictest error-elimination algorithm. A nonparametric unseen species model with Euler transformation was used to estimate lower-bound total TCR beta diversity. TCRdb took the public reads, trimmed them with fastp at Q25, ran MiXCR for clone calling and kept in-frame beta chains. Under each unique CDR3 protein, matching rows form one entry showing the most common genes and DNA. TCRdb's processing, not the authors', yielded these V and J calls. The sample has 1.5 million or so distinct CDR3 sequences on record, around 42% of them singletons. The top ten hold under 8% of the sample.

Cut back by 5 bases and 8 bases, the V and J ends lie 19 bases apart. Including the terminal cysteine and phenylalanine, the CDR3 comprises 15 residues. Only CDR3 DNA remains: 45 bases, in frame from the first base. In the germline V gene, CDR1 corresponds to SGHVS and CDR2 to FQNEAQ. Systemically healthy Caucasian individuals from Russia, approximately 39 in total and aged roughly 6 to 100 years, were included as donors. Roughly 10 milliliters of peripheral blood were drawn from each donor into EDTA-treated Vacutainer tubes. Ficoll-Paque density-gradient centrifugation was used to isolate PBMCs, with at least 7 million obtained per sample. Total RNA, at least 6 micrograms per sample, was extracted from PBMCs with Trizol reagent. For every donor, flow cytometry on a PBMC aliquot measured the percentage of naive CD45RAhigh/CD27high T cells. Details on this clonotype: Its antigen specificity is not known. No base quality information exists; no much larger clone differs at one position.

The sequence came from a woman between 18 and 29 years old in good health. Sequencing input: blood. The chain is encoded by TRBV7-8 joined to TRBJ2-1; the D gene is perhaps TRBD2, on 6 matching bases. The CDR3 loop reads CASSPWTGVPDEQFF. The bases read TGTGCCAGCAGCCCATGGACGGGAGTTCCCGATGAGCAGTTCTTC.